Listed below are T cell receptor beta chains from one sample, sequenced in a study of blood T cell repertoires in COVID-19. TCRdb's table, derived via immunoSEQ multiplex PCR, lists solely in-frame clones and lacks some. The top ten clones hold under 8.5% of a sample with 380,000 or so clones, 80% to 90% of them seen once. The sequenced material came from peripheral blood. The receptors here all came from a woman in her fifties or sixties with COVID-19, enrolled during active disease. CDR3s include the opening cysteine and the closing phenylalanine or tryptophan. D genes are given only for firm matches. Rows may omit the clone size; those that give it use once, few, many or a size class.

j_call,clone_size,v_call,d_call,cdr3_aa,cdr3_nt
TRBJ1-2,few,TRBV6-6,TRBD1,CASTTSGGQKIRGYTF,TGTGCCAGCACTACCTCTGGGGGACAGAAAATAAGGGGCTACACCTTC
TRBJ2-2,-,TRBV7-9,-,CASSPLGDTGELFF,TGTGCCAGCAGCCCGCTAGGGGACACCGGGGAGCTGTTTTTT
TRBJ2-3,-,TRBV13,-,CASSFQTFTSTDTQYF,TGTGCCAGCAGCTTCCAGACATTTACTAGCACAGATACGCAGTATTTT
TRBJ2-7,-,TRBV12-3/TRBV12-4,-,CASSIVPYEQYF,TGTGCCAGCAGCATAGTCCCCTACGAGCAGTACTTC
TRBJ2-3,-,TRBV15,TRBD2,CATSRDSSAGGAQYF,TGTGCCACCAGCAGAGATAGCAGCGCGGGGGGGGCGCAGTATTTT
TRBJ2-5,-,TRBV5-4,-,CASSLVGLSQELQETQYF,TGTGCCAGCAGCTTAGTCGGGTTGTCACAGGAACTCCAAGAGACCCAGTACTTC
TRBJ2-7,-,TRBV12-3/TRBV12-4,-,CASSLGQVYEQYF,TGTGCCAGCAGTTTAGGACAGGTCTACGAGCAGTACTTC
TRBJ1-2,-,TRBV5-1,-,CASSLRGRGSYGYTF,TGCGCCAGCAGCTTGAGAGGGAGGGGTAGCTATGGCTACACCTTC
TRBJ2-3,-,TRBV15,TRBD2,CATSSGTRGTDTQYF,TGTGCCACCAGCAGCGGGACTAGGGGCACAGATACGCAGTATTTT
TRBJ1-3,-,TRBV7-2,-,CASSPVHSPNSGNTIYF,TGTGCCAGCAGTCCTGTACATTCACCCAACTCTGGAAACACCATATATTTT
TRBJ1-2,once,TRBV24-1,-,CATSALKAPADRRYGYTF,TGTGCCACCAGCGCCTTAAAGGCACCCGCGGACAGACGCTATGGCTACACCTTC
TRBJ2-5,once,TRBV20-1,-,CSATTGLAQYF,TGCAGTGCAACCACAGGGCTTGCCCAGTACTTC
TRBJ2-7,-,TRBV27,TRBD1,CASSRDRDGYEQYF,TGTGCCAGCAGCCGCGACAGGGATGGCTACGAGCAGTACTTC
TRBJ1-2,-,TRBV6-5,-,CASTDRQRGYTF,TGTGCCAGCACGGACCGACAGAGAGGCTACACCTTC
TRBJ1-3,-,TRBV30,TRBD1,CAWSGGQSSGNTIYF,TGTGCCTGGAGTGGGGGACAGAGCTCTGGAAACACCATATATTTT
TRBJ2-7,once,TRBV29-1,-,CSVVVRGDEQYF,TGCAGCGTTGTTGTCAGGGGGGACGAGCAGTACTTC
TRBJ2-7,-,TRBV3-1/TRBV3-2,-,CASSQETGILSEQYF,TGTGCCAGCAGCCAAGAAACCGGGATTCTCAGCGAGCAGTACTTC
TRBJ1-3,-,TRBV2,TRBD1,CASNQLTGSGNTIYF,TGTGCCAGCAACCAACTGACAGGGTCTGGAAACACCATATATTTT
TRBJ1-1,-,TRBV9,TRBD1,CASSVATGGTEAFF,TGTGCCAGCAGCGTAGCAACAGGGGGCACTGAAGCTTTCTTT
TRBJ2-5,-,TRBV5-4,TRBD1,CASSSGTGEETQYF,TGTGCCAGCAGCTCGGGGACAGGGGAAGAGACCCAGTACTTC
TRBJ1-2,-,TRBV5-5,-,CASSFRRNYGYTF,TGTGCCAGCAGCTTTCGGCGGAACTATGGCTACACCTTC
TRBJ2-5,-,TRBV7-6,-,CASSLAKQETQYF,TGTGCCAGCAGCTTAGCTAAACAAGAGACCCAGTACTTC
TRBJ1-1,-,TRBV6-2/TRBV6-3,-,CASSYGVLGRNTEAFF,TGTGCCAGCAGTTACGGGGTCTTGGGGCGCAACACTGAAGCTTTCTTT
TRBJ1-5,-,TRBV7-3,-,CASSLLLNQPQHF,TGTGCCAGCAGCTTACTCCTCAATCAGCCCCAGCATTTT
TRBJ2-1,-,TRBV3-1/TRBV3-2,-,CASSQDFSEGEQFF,TGTGCCAGCAGCCAAGATTTTAGCGAGGGTGAGCAGTTCTTC
TRBJ1-1,-,TRBV7-6,-,CASSLVMLANTEAFF,TGTGCCAGCAGCTTAGTAATGCTGGCGAACACTGAAGCTTTCTTT
TRBJ2-3,-,TRBV5-1,TRBD2,CASSLSLAGSRTDTQYF,TGCGCCAGCAGCTTGAGTCTAGCGGGGAGTCGCACAGATACGCAGTATTTT
TRBJ1-2,-,TRBV6-4,-,CASSPTGVSYGYTF,TGTGCCAGCAGTCCAACCGGTGTAAGCTATGGCTACACCTTC
TRBJ1-2,-,TRBV12-5,-,CASGSGVDGYTF,TGTGCTAGTGGATCAGGGGTGGATGGCTACACCTTC
TRBJ1-5,-,TRBV30,-,CAWSARLGNQPQHF,TGTGCCTGGAGTGCCAGGTTGGGCAATCAGCCCCAGCATTTT
TRBJ1-2,-,TRBV27,TRBD1,CASSLGQGDGYTF,TGTGCCAGCAGTTTAGGACAGGGAGATGGCTACACCTTC
TRBJ2-3,-,TRBV3-1/TRBV3-2,TRBD2,CASSHGGDYTDTQYF,TGTGCCAGCAGCCACGGGGGGGACTACACAGATACGCAGTATTTT
TRBJ1-5,-,TRBV11-2,TRBD1,CASSQTGTGTLQPQHF,TGTGCCAGCAGCCAGACCGGGACAGGGACCCTTCAGCCCCAGCATTTT